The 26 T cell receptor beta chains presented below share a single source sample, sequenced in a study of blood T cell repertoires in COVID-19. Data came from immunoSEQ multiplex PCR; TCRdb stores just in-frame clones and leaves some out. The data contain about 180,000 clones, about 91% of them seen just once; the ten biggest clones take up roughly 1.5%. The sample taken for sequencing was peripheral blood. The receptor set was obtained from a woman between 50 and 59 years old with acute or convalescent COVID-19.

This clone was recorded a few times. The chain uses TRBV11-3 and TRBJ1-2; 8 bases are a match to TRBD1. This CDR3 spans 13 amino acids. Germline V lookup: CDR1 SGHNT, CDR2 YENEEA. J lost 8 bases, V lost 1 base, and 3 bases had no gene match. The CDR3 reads CASSLAGGRGYTF. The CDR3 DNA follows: TGTGCCAGCAGCTTAGCAGGGGGCCGGGGCTACACCTTC.

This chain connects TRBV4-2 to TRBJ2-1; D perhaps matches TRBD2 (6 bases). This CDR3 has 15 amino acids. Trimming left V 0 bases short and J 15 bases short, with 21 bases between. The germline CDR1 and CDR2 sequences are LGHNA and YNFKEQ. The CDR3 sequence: CASSQEIRWEVVTFF. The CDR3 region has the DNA TGTGCCAGCAGCCAAGAAATTAGATGGGAGGTAGTAACGTTCTTC.

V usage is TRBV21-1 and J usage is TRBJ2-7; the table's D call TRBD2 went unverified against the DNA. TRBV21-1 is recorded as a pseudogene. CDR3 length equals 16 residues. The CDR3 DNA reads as TGTGCCAGCACTCAGACGGGGGCGGGAGCCGTCTACGAGCAGTACTTC. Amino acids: CASTQTGAGAVYEQYF.

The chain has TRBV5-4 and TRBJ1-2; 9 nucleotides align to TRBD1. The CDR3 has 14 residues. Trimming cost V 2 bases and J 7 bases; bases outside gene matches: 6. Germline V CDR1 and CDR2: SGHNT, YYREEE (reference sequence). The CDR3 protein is CASSFRDRVGGYTF. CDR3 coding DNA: TGTGCCAGCAGCTTCCGGGACAGGGTCGGTGGCTACACCTTC.

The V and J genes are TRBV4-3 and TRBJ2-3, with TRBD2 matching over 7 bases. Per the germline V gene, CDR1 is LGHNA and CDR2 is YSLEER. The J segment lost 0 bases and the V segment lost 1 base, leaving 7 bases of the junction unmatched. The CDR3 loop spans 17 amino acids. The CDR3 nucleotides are TGCGCCAGCAGCCAAGCGCGGGAGACCCTTAGCACAGATACGCAGTATTTT. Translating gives CASSQARETLSTDTQYF.

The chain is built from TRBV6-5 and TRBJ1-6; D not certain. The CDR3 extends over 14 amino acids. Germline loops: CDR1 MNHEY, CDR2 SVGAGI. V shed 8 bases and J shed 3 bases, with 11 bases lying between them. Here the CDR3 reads CASRLQIYNSPLHF. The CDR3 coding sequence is TGTGCCAGCCGCCTACAGATCTATAATTCACCCCTCCACTTT.

This CDR3 reads CASSTGGTFGEQYF. For the CDR3, the DNA is TGTGCCAGCAGTACGGGCGGGACTTTTGGCGAGCAGTACTTC. The chain uses TRBV6-2 or TRBV6-3 and TRBJ2-7; D perhaps matches TRBD2 (6 bases). Germline lookup yields CDR1 MNHEY and CDR2 SVGEGT. The CDR3 totals 14 residues. Trimming took off 5 bases at V and 6 bases at J, with 17 bases between the two ends.

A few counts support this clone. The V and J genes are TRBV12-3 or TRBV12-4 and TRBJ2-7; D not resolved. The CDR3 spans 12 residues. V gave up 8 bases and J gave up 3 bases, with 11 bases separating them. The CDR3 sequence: CASSRSDYEQYF. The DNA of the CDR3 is TGTGCCAGCTCGAGGTCCGACTACGAGCAGTACTTC.

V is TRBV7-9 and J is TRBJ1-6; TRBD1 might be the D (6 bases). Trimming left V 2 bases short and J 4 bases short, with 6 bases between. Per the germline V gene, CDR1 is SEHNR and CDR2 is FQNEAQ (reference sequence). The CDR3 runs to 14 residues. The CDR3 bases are TGTGCCAGCAGCTTACAGGGGTATAATTCACCCCTCCACTTT. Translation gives CASSLQGYNSPLHF.

CDR3 nucleotides: TGTGCCAGCAGCGTAACAGGGTGGAGCAATCAGCCCCAGCATTTT. Protein sequence: CASSVTGWSNQPQHF. The rearrangement uses TRBV2 and TRBJ1-5; TRBD1 is a possible D gene (6 bases). The CDR3 has 15 amino acids. Germline CDR1 is SNHLY and CDR2 is FYNNEI. The V and J ends lost 6 bases and 1 base respectively, with 13 bases between them. Complete variable domain (other parts from reference TRBV2 and TRBJ1-5): EPEVTQTPSHQVTQMGQEVILRCVPISNHLYFYWYRQILGQKVEFLVSFYNNEISEKSEIFDDQFSVERPDGSNFTLKIRSTKLEDSAMYFCASSVTGWSNQPQHFGDGTRLSIL.

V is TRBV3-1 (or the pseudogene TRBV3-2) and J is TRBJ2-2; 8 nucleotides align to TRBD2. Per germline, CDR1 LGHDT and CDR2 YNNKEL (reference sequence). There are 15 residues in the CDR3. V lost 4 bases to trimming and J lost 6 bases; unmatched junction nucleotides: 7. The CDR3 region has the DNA TGTGCCAGCAGCCCCAGACTAGCGCTAGCCGGGGAGCTGTTTTTT. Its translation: CASSPRLALAGELFF.

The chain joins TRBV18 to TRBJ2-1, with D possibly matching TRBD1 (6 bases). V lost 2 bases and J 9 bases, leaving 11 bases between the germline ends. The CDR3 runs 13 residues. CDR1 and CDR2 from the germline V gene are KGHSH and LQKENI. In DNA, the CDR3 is TGTGCCAGCTCACCAGGGGGACATCCTGAGCAGTTCTTC. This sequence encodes CASSPGGHPEQFF.

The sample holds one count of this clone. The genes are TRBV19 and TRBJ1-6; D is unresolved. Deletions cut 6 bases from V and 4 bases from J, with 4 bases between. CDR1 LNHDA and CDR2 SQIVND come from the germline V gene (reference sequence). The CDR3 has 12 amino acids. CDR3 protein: CASRTYNSPLHF. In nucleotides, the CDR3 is TGTGCCAGTAGGACATATAATTCACCCCTCCACTTT.

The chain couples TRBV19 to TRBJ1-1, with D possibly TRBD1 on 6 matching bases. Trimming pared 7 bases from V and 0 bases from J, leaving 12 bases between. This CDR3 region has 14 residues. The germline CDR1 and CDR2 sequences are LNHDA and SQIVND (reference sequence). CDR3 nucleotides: TGTGCCAGTACCCCAGAGGGGGTGAACACTGAAGCTTTCTTT. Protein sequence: CASTPEGVNTEAFF. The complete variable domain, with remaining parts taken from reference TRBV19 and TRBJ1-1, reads DGGITQSPKYLFRKEGQNVTLSCEQNLNHDAMYWYRQDPGQGLRLIYYSQIVNDFQKGDIAEGYSVSREKKESFPLTVTSAQKNPTAFYLCASTPEGVNTEAFFGQGTRLTVV.

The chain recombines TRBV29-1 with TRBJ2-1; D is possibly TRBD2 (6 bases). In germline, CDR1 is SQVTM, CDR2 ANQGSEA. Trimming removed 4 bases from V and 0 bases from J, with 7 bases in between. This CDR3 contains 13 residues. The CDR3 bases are TGCAGCGTTGCGGGACTCTCCTACAATGAGCAGTTCTTC. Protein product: CSVAGLSYNEQFF.

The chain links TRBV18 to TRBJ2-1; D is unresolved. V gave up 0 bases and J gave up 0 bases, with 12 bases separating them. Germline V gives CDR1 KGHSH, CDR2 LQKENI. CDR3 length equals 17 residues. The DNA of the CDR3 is TGTGCCAGCTCACCACCATGGCAGGCCGACTCCTACAATGAGCAGTTCTTC. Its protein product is CASSPPWQADSYNEQFF.

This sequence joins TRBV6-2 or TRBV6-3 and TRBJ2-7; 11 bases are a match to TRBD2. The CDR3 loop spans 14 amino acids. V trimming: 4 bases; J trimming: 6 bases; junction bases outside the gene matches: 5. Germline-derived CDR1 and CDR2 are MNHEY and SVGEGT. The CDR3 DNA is TGTGCCAGCAGTTCACTAGCGGGAGCAGTCGAGCAGTACTTC. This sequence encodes CASSSLAGAVEQYF.

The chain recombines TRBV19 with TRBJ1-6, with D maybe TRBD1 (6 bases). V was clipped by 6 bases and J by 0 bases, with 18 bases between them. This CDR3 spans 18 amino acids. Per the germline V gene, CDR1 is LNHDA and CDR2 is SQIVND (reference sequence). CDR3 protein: CASSDKGTGSSYNSPLHF. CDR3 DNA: TGTGCCAGTAGCGATAAGGGAACAGGGAGCTCCTATAATTCACCCCTCCACTTT.

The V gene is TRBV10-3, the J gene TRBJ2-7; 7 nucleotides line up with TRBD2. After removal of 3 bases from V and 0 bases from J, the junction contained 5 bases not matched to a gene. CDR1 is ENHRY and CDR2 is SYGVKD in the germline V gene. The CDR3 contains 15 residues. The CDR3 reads CAISDRTRTSYEQYF. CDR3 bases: TGTGCCATCAGTGACAGGACTAGGACCTCCTACGAGCAGTACTTC.

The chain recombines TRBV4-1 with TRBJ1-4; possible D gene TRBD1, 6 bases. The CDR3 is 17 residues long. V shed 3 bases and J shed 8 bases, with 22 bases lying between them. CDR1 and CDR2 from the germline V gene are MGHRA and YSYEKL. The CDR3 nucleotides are TGCGCCAGCAGCCAGTCGAAGGGGGGGGAACACCCGGAAAAACTGTTTTTT. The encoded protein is CASSQSKGGEHPEKLFF.

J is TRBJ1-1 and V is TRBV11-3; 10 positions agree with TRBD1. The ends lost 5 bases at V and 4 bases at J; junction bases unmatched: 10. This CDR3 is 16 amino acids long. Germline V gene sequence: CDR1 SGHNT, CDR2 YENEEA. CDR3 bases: TGTGCCAGCAGCCACATTTGGGGACAGGGGTCCACTGAAGCTTTCTTT. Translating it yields CASSHIWGQGSTEAFF.

The CDR3 bases are TGTGCCAGCAGTGACAGTTTTATTGGCTACACCTTC. The encoded protein is CASSDSFIGYTF. The chain employs TRBV6-2 or TRBV6-3 and TRBJ1-2, with D perhaps matching TRBD1 (5 bases). The germline V gene encodes CDR1 MNHEY and CDR2 SVGEGT. V was trimmed by 5 bases and J by 7 bases, leaving 11 bases between them. The CDR3 totals 12 residues.

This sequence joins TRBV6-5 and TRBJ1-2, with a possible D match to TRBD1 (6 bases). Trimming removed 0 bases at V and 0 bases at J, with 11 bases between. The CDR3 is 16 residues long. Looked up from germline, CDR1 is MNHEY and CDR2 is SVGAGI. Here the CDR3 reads CASSYSGHRANYGYTF. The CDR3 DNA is TGTGCCAGCAGTTACTCGGGACACAGAGCTAACTATGGCTACACCTTC.

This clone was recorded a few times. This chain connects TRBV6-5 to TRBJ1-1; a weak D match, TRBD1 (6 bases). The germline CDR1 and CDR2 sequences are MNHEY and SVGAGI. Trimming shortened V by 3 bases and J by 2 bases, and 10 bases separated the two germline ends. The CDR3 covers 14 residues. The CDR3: CASSYGGANTEAFF. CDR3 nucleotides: TGTGCCAGCAGTTATGGGGGGGCAAACACTGAAGCTTTCTTT.

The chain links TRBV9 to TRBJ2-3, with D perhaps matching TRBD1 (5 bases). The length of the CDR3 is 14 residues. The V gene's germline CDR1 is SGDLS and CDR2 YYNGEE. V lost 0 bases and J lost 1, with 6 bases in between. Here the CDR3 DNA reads TGTGCCAGCAGCGTAGAGACAGGCACAGATACGCAGTATTTT. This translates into CASSVETGTDTQYF.

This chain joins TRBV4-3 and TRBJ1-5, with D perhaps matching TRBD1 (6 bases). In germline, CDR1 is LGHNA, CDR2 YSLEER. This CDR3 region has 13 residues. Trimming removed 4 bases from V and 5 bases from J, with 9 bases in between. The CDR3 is CASSRDTYQPQHF. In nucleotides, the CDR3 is TGCGCCAGCAGCCGGGACACCTATCAGCCCCAGCATTTT.